This T cell receptor beta chain stems from a study of identifying expanded T cells in peripheral blood (dated by TCRdb to 2018 to 2020). As for the study more broadly: Four technical replicates, made by sequencing separate aliquots from the same pool of genomic DNA, were compared pairwise. General conclusions and limits of the study: The binomial model flagged about 1.1 differentially abundant clones between technical replicates but 15 to 17 over around two weeks and about 19 over roughly 4 weeks. Across all healthy-donor time intervals, the beta-binomial model significantly cut both the number of clones called differentially abundant and the false-positive rate. It was expected by the authors that biological variance in healthy repertoires might increase further over much longer intervals, such as months to years. In all healthy donors, the variance in clone template counts between samples taken 2 to 3 weeks apart rose significantly as total template count increased.

The CDR3 spans 13 residues, from the cysteine through the phenylalanine. Of all the DNA, just the CDR3 is kept, 39 bases in frame from base 1. In the germline V gene (reference sequence), CDR1 corresponds to SEHNR and CDR2 to FQNEAQ. The junction shows trimming of 6 bases on V and 8 bases on J, plus 16 bases between the germline ends. Notes on this clone: It has no known antigen specificity. Per-nucleotide qualities are absent, and no much larger clonotype sits a single base away.

The immunoSEQ Assay, which relies on bias-controlled multiplex PCR amplification of genomic DNA, was used to profile TCRbeta CDR3 regions. In the paper's pipeline: To quantify the absolute abundance of each unique TCRbeta CDR3 region, the sequences were collapsed and filtered. Differential abundance was tested with a binomial (Fisher-equivalent) model and with a beta-binomial model adding time-dependent variance fitted from healthy donors. Clones with fewer than 5 combined templates were removed, and a clone was called differentially abundant if the clone's Benjamini-Hochberg FDR was below 0.01. In the beta-binomial model, variance was expressed as a function of the total template count across the two samples, in the form v = (b*log(k)+a)^2. TCRdb took over this immuneACCESS table, retaining in-frame rearrangements with V and J assigned. Such tables are incomplete; in checked studies, under half of the missing clones stem from an unresolved V gene, and the remainder is unexplained. That table supplies the V and J calls and clone size; D and trimming were determined from the DNA. This sample gives 60,000 to 65,000 clones in total; approximately 83% of them show up just once. About 18% of the sample is in the top ten clones.

During the collection period, no immune events, such as infections, were documented for the healthy donors. Blood repertoires from healthy donors were used as a training cohort for calibrating time-dependent variance in a beta-binomial model of differential abundance of T-cell clones. There were some ten healthy donors in the training cohort, of whom 3 were female and 7 were male. An age range of about 29 to 65 years, with an average of 43 years, was recorded for the donors. Whole blood, obtained from a commercial supplier, was collected from each healthy donor at three time points spaced about 2 weeks apart. Genomic DNA was extracted from unsorted whole blood for immunosequencing.

Specimen: blood. The chain is encoded by TRBV7-9 joined to TRBJ1-2, with no confidently assigned D gene. The clonotype was recovered from a person between 18 and 75 years old in good health. The DNA sequence follows: TGTGCCAGCAGACGTACACCTGAGGAGGGCTACACCTTC. Its translation reads: CASRRTPEEGYTF.